This entry lists 5 T cell receptor beta chains sequenced from one sample in a study of beta chain features in type 1 diabetes. Study-wide points: Moderately but significantly shorter TCRB CDR3s were found in Type 1 diabetes patients in all four CD4+ subsets.

No antigen has been identified for these receptors. Expressed TCRB transcripts were sequenced, since all the RNA that had been isolated was reverse transcribed. The assay was immunoSEQ multiplex PCR, and TCRdb's table has in-frame clones only and misses some. This table holds under 200,000 clones, about a tenth found once. The source material was central memory CD4+ T cells from blood. The origin of the receptors is a man aged 25 to 45 with type 1 diabetes.

This sequence joins TRBV2 and TRBJ2-7; 7 positions agree with TRBD1. CDR3 length: 14 residues. Germline V CDR1 and CDR2: SNHLY, FYNNEI. The junction had 5 bases not matched to a gene; V was cut back by 1 base and J by 5 bases. CDR3 in amino acids: CASSEVQGVHEQYF. The CDR3 nucleotides read TGTGCCAGCAGTGAAGTCCAGGGGGTCCACGAGCAGTACTTC.

This clone was observed a handful of times. The chain employs TRBV11-2 and TRBJ2-1, with TRBD1 matching over 7 bases. Trimming removed 5 bases from V and 6 bases from J; junction bases left unmatched: 10. CDR3 length equals 15 residues. Germline V gene sequence: CDR1 SGHAT, CDR2 FQNNGV. The CDR3 DNA is TGTGCCAGCAGCCCGCTCCGACAGGGTAGCAATGAGCAGTTCTTC. It specifies CASSPLRQGSNEQFF.

The chain links TRBV7-9 to TRBJ2-1, with D perhaps matching TRBD2 (5 bases). CDR1 and CDR2 (germline): SEHNR, FQNEAQ (reference sequence). CDR3 length equals 12 residues. Trimming removed 4 bases at V and 8 bases at J, with 9 bases between. The CDR3 DNA sequence: TGTGCCAGCAGCTCTAGCATCCATGAGCAGTTCTTC. Protein: CASSSSIHEQFF.

The V call is TRBV9, the J call TRBJ2-1, with TRBD2 identical over 10 bases. The CDR3 is made up of 15 amino acids. V dropped 5 bases and J dropped 4; count of bases not matched to a gene: 6. Per the germline V gene, CDR1 is SGDLS and CDR2 is YYNGEE. CDR3 sequence: CASSQTSGLYNEQFF. The CDR3 nucleotides are TGTGCCAGCAGTCAGACTAGCGGGTTATACAATGAGCAGTTCTTC.

The rearrangement uses TRBV7-9 and TRBJ2-7; D unresolved. In germline, CDR1 is SEHNR, CDR2 FQNEAQ (reference sequence). The CDR3 contains 11 residues. V was pared by 5 bases and J by 5 bases, with 7 bases between. CDR3 DNA sequence: TGTGCCAGCAGCAATCGAGACGAGCAGTACTTC. It codes for CASSNRDEQYF.